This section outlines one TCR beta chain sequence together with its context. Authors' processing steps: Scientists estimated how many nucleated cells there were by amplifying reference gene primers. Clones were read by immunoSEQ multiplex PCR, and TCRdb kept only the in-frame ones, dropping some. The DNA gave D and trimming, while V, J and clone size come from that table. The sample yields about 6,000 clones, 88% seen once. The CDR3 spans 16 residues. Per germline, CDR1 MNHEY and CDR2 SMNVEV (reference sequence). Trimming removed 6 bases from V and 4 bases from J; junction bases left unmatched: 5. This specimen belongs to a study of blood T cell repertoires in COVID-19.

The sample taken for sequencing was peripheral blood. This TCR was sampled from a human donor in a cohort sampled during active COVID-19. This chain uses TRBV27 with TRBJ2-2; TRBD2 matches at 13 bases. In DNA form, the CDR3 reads TGTGCCAGCAGCAAAACTAGCGGGAGGGGCACCGGGGAGCTGTTTTTT. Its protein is CASSKTSGRGTGELFF.